This passage covers 13 T cell receptor beta chains from one sample sequenced in a study of T cells in women clearing cervical HPV infection. Repertoires were generated with immunoSEQ multiplex PCR, while TCRdb's copy carries only in-frame clones and drops some. The sample totals 20,000 to 25,000 clones. Sequences were obtained from blood buffy coat. Receptor source: a woman aged 18-70 years with a cervical HPV16 infection that either progressed to CIN3+ or cleared (not recorded which).

Concerning this clone: The sequenced fragment ends 3 residues before the CDR3 boundary, so the rest is inferred from the germline J gene. The J gene is TRBJ1-2, the V gene TRBV19, with no clear D. The CDR3 runs to 16 residues. Germline V gene data show CDR1 as LNHDA and CDR2 as SQIVND (reference sequence). CDR3 loop: CASRRTSGRVVDTYTF. CDR3 DNA, as far as it was read: TGTGCCAGTAGGCGGACTAGCGGGAGGGTGGTAGATACC.

Notes on this clone: From the germline J gene comes the end of the CDR3, since the read stops 3 residues before it. The chain carries TRBV19 and TRBJ1-5, with 9 bases identical to TRBD1. From germline, CDR1 is LNHDA and CDR2 SQIVND (reference sequence). V was pared by 4 bases and J by 7 bases, with 5 bases of the junction left unmatched. The CDR3 has 14 amino acids. The CDR3 DNA, read in part, is TGTGCCAGTAGTACAACAGGGGGCGGGCAGCCC. Encoded protein: CASSTTGGGQP. The complete CDR3 reads CASSTTGGGQPQHF.

In the case of this clone: The read ends 3 residues before the CDR3 terminus; that terminus is restored from the germline J gene. V is TRBV19 and J is TRBJ2-1; 11 bases line up with TRBD2. Trimming removed 4 bases from V and 3 bases from J; junction bases left unmatched: 2. The CDR3 runs 15 residues. Germline V CDR1 and CDR2: LNHDA, SQIVND (reference sequence). The CDR3 loop reads CASSKLAGDYNEQFF. The CDR3 bases that were read are TGTGCCAGTAGTAAACTAGCGGGAGACTACAATGAG.

A word on this clone: The read gets to within 3 residues of the CDR3 end, and the germline J gene fills in the rest. The chain has TRBV6-4 and TRBJ2-1, with 9 positions matching TRBD2. Trimming at V came to 3 bases and at J to 4 bases, leaving 4 bases not matched to a gene. The CDR3 extends over 15 amino acids. Germline assignment: CDR1 MRHNA and CDR2 SNTAGT. Partial CDR3 DNA: TGTGCCAGCAGTGATCAGACTAGCGGTTACAATGAG. It translates to CASSDQTSGYNE. The whole CDR3 protein is CASSDQTSGYNEQFF.

As to this clone: The read comes to an end 3 residues before the CDR3 does, leaving the germline J gene to fill in the end. The gene calls are TRBV6-2 or TRBV6-3 and TRBJ1-2; no firm D call. Germline CDR1 reads MNHEY; CDR2 reads SVGEGT. This CDR3 is built from 14 residues. The CDR3 reads CASRLAGFTDTYTF. CDR3 DNA, as far as it was read: TGTGCCAGCAGACTAGCGGGATTCACAGATACC.

Worth noting for this clone: The observed sequence ends 3 residues before the CDR3 terminus, with the missing tail filled in from the germline J gene. V is TRBV7-2 and J is TRBJ2-2; D remains unclear. The CDR3 loop spans 14 amino acids. Looked up from germline, CDR1 is SGHTA and CDR2 is FQGNSA. The covered CDR3 bases are TGTGCCAGCAGCTTAATGGCAGTTAATGAAAAG. It encodes CASSLMAVNEK. The complete CDR3 sequence is CASSLMAVNEKLFF.

Turning to this clone: The read is 3 residues too short to cover the CDR3 end, so that end is filled in from the germline J gene. The V call is TRBV6-2 or TRBV6-3, the J call TRBJ1-1; 8 bases line up with TRBD1. The CDR3 extends over 14 amino acids. Trimming removed 7 bases from V and 1 base from J; junction bases left unmatched: 5. The germline V gene encodes CDR1 MNHEY and CDR2 SVGEGT. CDR3 DNA (partial): TGTGCCAGCATAATGGACAGGGCGAACACTGAA. Translating it yields CASIMDRANTE. The entire CDR3 is CASIMDRANTEAFF.

A note on this clone: Sequencing ends 3 residues short of the CDR3 end; the germline J gene provides the rest. V gene TRBV19 combines with J gene TRBJ2-1; TRBD1 might be the D (5 bases). The CDR3 length is 12 residues. The germline gives CDR1 LNHDA, CDR2 SQIVND (reference sequence). The germline V and J ends were trimmed by 6 bases and 7 bases, with 10 bases remaining between them. CDR3 bases read: TGTGCCAGTAGAAAAAGGGGAAATGAG. It is translated as CASRKRGNE. The whole CDR3 is CASRKRGNEQFF.

About this clone: The read terminates 3 residues ahead of where the CDR3 ends, so the germline J gene completes it. The gene calls are TRBV19 and TRBJ2-2; 8 nucleotides agree with TRBD2. Germline CDR1 reads LNHDA; CDR2 reads SQIVND (reference sequence). V trimming: 5 bases; J trimming: 4 bases; junction bases outside the gene matches: 6. CDR3 length equals 15 residues. The covered CDR3 bases are TGTGCCAGTAGTCCCCGGACTAGCCGCACCGGGGAG. As protein: CASSPRTSRTGE. The complete CDR3 sequence is CASSPRTSRTGELFF.

A note on this clone: Read sequence stops 3 residues before the CDR3 end, and the germline J gene provides the missing end. The chain is built from TRBV6-2 or TRBV6-3 and TRBJ1-5, with D perhaps TRBD1 (6 bases). V lost 4 bases, J lost 2 bases, and 12 bases lay in between. The germline CDR1 and CDR2 sequences are MNHEY and SVGEGT. The CDR3 extends over 15 amino acids. The CDR3 is CASSSHREGNQPQHF. The sequenced CDR3 bases are TGTGCCAGCAGTTCCCACAGGGAGGGCAATCAGCCC.

Of note for this clone: The sequence runs out 3 residues before the end of the CDR3; the remainder is reconstructed from the germline J gene. The chain joins TRBV11-2 to TRBJ2-3, with D tentatively TRBD1 (7 bases). Germline CDR1 is SGHAT and CDR2 is FQNNGV. Trimming stripped 5 bases from V and 3 bases from J, with 15 bases between. This CDR3 comprises 15 residues. CDR3 amino acids: CASSPARGATDTQYF. CDR3 DNA (partial): TGTGCCAGCAGCCCGGCCAGGGGGGCGACAGATACG.

Regarding this clone: Sequencing ends 3 residues short of the CDR3 end; the germline J gene provides the rest. V is TRBV7-2 and J is TRBJ1-5, with a weak D call TRBD1 (6 bases). CDR3 length: 15 residues. The germline V and J ends were trimmed by 7 bases and 5 bases, with 18 bases remaining between them. CDR1 SGHTA and CDR2 FQGNSA come from the germline V gene. The chain's CDR3 is CASTPGWGRDQPQHF. CDR3 DNA (partial): TGTGCCAGCACCCCCGGTTGGGGGCGCGATCAGCCC.

Comment on this clone: The read gets to within 3 residues of the CDR3 end, and the germline J gene fills in the rest. The V and J genes are TRBV5-5 and TRBJ1-4; 10 nucleotides match TRBD1. The CDR3 spans 14 residues. CDR1 is SGHKS, CDR2 YYEKEE, per germline (reference sequence). Partial CDR3 DNA: TGTGCCAGCAACCCAAAGACAGGGGGCTCCCAA. It translates to CASNPKTGGSQ. The entire CDR3 is CASNPKTGGSQLFF.